This entry concerns a single TCR beta chain. The antigen is unknown. Germline assignment: CDR1 SGHDN and CDR2 FVKESK. Trimming took 6 bases from V and 0 from J, leaving 16 bases between them. The CDR3 totals 16 residues. This sample stems from a study of T cells in tumors after PD-1 blockade. Study outcomes and limitations: Around 45% of tumor TCR clonotypes were also found in blood.

TCRdb keeps only in-frame clones here, not all; method: immunoSEQ multiplex PCR. The sample lists approximately 45,000 clones, more than 60% occurring once. This receptor was identified in a human donor with advanced basal cell or squamous cell carcinoma (not recorded which). Sample: PBMCs, taken before anti-PD-1 therapy. V is TRBV14 and J is TRBJ2-3, with D possibly matching TRBD2 (6 bases). CDR3 residues: CASSRLQGLSTDTQYF. Here the CDR3 DNA reads TGTGCCAGCAGTCGTTTGCAGGGACTTAGCACAGATACGCAGTATTTT.